The 28 T cell receptor beta chains reported below all come from one sample, sequenced in a study of blood T cell repertoires in COVID-19. Sequencing used immunoSEQ multiplex PCR; TCRdb keeps in-frame clones, though not all of them. The data show about 150,000 clones, around 80% seen once. Sample: peripheral blood. Every receptor here comes from a woman in her 50s with acute or convalescent COVID-19.

The chain combines TRBV6-5 with TRBJ2-7, with 9 bases aligning to TRBD1. The germline gives CDR1 MNHEY, CDR2 SVGAGI. The V and J ends lost 6 bases and 11 bases, in that order; junction bases with no gene match: 17. The CDR3 runs 15 residues. The CDR3: CASRTPGQGPREEYF. In DNA form, the CDR3 reads TGTGCCAGCAGGACGCCGGGACAGGGACCTCGAGAGGAGTACTTC.

The chain has TRBV10-3 and TRBJ1-2; D uncertain. Germline V gene sequence: CDR1 ENHRY, CDR2 SYGVKD. This CDR3 region has 14 residues. The V end was cut by 2 bases, the J end by 0 bases, with 7 bases between. CDR3 in amino acids: CAISEIQANYGYTF. CDR3 DNA: TGTGCCATCAGTGAGATCCAGGCTAACTATGGCTACACCTTC.

This chain joins TRBV28 and TRBJ1-4; no clear D. The V end was cut by 4 bases, the J end by 6 bases, with 15 bases between. CDR1 MDHEN and CDR2 SYDVKM come from the germline V gene. The CDR3 contains 15 residues. The CDR3 nucleotides read TGTGCCAGCAGTTCCCCAGGTGATCCTCATGAAAAACTGTTTTTT. This encodes CASSSPGDPHEKLFF.

The genes are TRBV6-2 or TRBV6-3 and TRBJ2-7; the D gene is possibly TRBD2 (5 bases). The ends were cut back, 4 bases at V and 6 bases at J, with 13 bases in the middle. The CDR3 has 13 amino acids. Germline V gives CDR1 MNHEY, CDR2 SVGEGT. The CDR3 sequence: CASSSTRESEQYF. The CDR3 DNA follows: TGTGCCAGCAGTTCAACTAGGGAGAGCGAGCAGTACTTC.

The chain combines TRBV7-8 with TRBJ1-1; possible D gene TRBD1, 6 bases. The V and J ends lost 5 bases and 0 bases respectively, with 19 bases between them. Germline loops: CDR1 SGHVS, CDR2 FQNEAQ. This CDR3 contains 17 residues. This chain's CDR3 is CASSPRGGNTLNTEAFF. Written as DNA, the CDR3 is TGTGCCAGCAGCCCTAGGGGGGGGAACACATTGAACACTGAAGCTTTCTTT.

The chain carries TRBV25-1 and TRBJ1-5, with D maybe TRBD1 (6 bases). The V and J ends lost 7 bases and 3 bases respectively, with 13 bases between them. Germline loops: CDR1 MGHDK, CDR2 SYGVNS. The CDR3 has 14 amino acids. The CDR3 nucleotides read TGTGCCAGCAACCGACAGGTTCACAATCAGCCCCAGCATTTT. Encoded protein: CASNRQVHNQPQHF.

V gene TRBV7-2 combines with J gene TRBJ2-1; possibly TRBD2 for D (6 bases). The V and J ends lost 3 bases and 7 bases respectively, with 13 bases between them. CDR1 and CDR2 (germline): SGHTA, FQGNSA. This CDR3 has 14 residues. CDR3: CASSFGTLINEQFF. CDR3 sequence (DNA): TGTGCCAGCAGCTTTGGGACTTTGATAAATGAGCAGTTCTTC.

This chain connects TRBV9 to TRBJ2-3, with 9 positions matching TRBD2. The CDR3 contains 19 residues. V dropped 0 bases and J dropped 0; count of bases not matched to a gene: 11. Germline V gene data show CDR1 as SGDLS and CDR2 as YYNGEE. The CDR3 DNA reads TGTGCCAGCAGCGTAGACCCTCTCTGGCGGGAGGGGAGCACAGATACGCAGTATTTT. Its translation: CASSVDPLWREGSTDTQYF.

The rearrangement joins TRBV5-1 to TRBJ2-7, with TRBD1 as a possible D gene (6 bases). CDR3 length: 14 residues. V lost 4 bases to trimming and J lost 2 bases, with 13 bases between them. The germline gives CDR1 SGHRS, CDR2 YFSETQ. The CDR3 DNA reads as TGCGCCAGCAGCCCCCCGGGACAAACCTACGAGCAGTACTTC. It translates to CASSPPGQTYEQYF.

The chain combines TRBV4-3 with TRBJ2-3; D not certain. Trimming took 4 bases from V and 0 from J, leaving 20 bases between them. Germline CDR1 reads LGHNA; CDR2 reads YSLEER. This CDR3 region has 18 residues. The CDR3 reads CASSRSFRGSRSTDTQYF. The CDR3 region has the DNA TGCGCCAGCAGCCGATCCTTCCGAGGAAGCCGTAGCACAGATACGCAGTATTTT.

The J gene is TRBJ1-2, the V gene TRBV4-3, with unresolved D. The V gene's germline CDR1 is LGHNA and CDR2 YSLEER. The germline V and J ends were trimmed by 1 base and 8 bases, with 11 bases remaining between them. The CDR3 covers 13 residues. In DNA, the CDR3 is TGCGCCAGCAGCCAAGCAGGACTTCAAGGCTACACCTTC. This encodes CASSQAGLQGYTF.

The V call is TRBV7-8, the J call TRBJ2-7, with TRBD1 matching over 11 bases. From germline, CDR1 is SGHVS and CDR2 FQNEAQ. The junction had 9 bases not matched to a gene; V was cut back by 1 base and J by 1 base. The CDR3 sequence is 18 residues long. CDR3 bases: TGTGCCAGCAGCTTAGGTGTGGGACAGGGGGTGGGGTCCTACGAGCAGTACTTC. Its protein product is CASSLGVGQGVGSYEQYF.

This chain connects TRBV21-1 to TRBJ2-1; the table's TRBD1 call for D was not verified on the DNA. TRBV21-1 is a recognized pseudogene. CDR3 length equals 14 residues. CDR3 region: CASSKEQVYNEQFF. The CDR3 coding sequence is TGTGCCAGCAGCAAAGAACAGGTCTACAATGAGCAGTTCTTC.

J is TRBJ1-5 and V is TRBV18; possibly TRBD1 for D (5 bases). Trimming left V 5 bases short and J 7 bases short, with 12 bases between. The CDR3 is made up of 13 amino acids. The germline gives CDR1 KGHSH, CDR2 LQKENI. The chain's CDR3 is CASSAREGQPQHF. The CDR3 DNA sequence: TGTGCCAGCTCAGCCCGGGAGGGGCAGCCCCAGCATTTT.

This chain connects TRBV7-2 to TRBJ2-7; 10 nucleotides align to TRBD2. J was trimmed by 5 bases and V by 1 base; bases with no gene match: 5. The CDR3 covers 15 residues. CDR1 is SGHTA and CDR2 is FQGNSA in the germline V gene. CDR3 DNA: TGTGCCAGCAGCTTAGTGTCTAGCGGGAGCCACGAGCAGTACTTC. It specifies CASSLVSSGSHEQYF.

The chain links TRBV19 to TRBJ2-1, with 9 bases fitting TRBD1. The J segment lost 3 bases and the V segment lost 11 bases, leaving 5 bases of the junction unmatched. The V gene's germline CDR1 is LNHDA and CDR2 SQIVND (reference sequence). The CDR3 length is 13 residues. The CDR3 DNA reads as TGTGCCGCCCGGGACAGGGTCTACAATGAGCAGTTCTTC. It yields the protein CAARDRVYNEQFF.

The chain employs TRBV7-9 and TRBJ2-1; 7 nucleotides match TRBD1. This CDR3 is built from 15 residues. Germline V gene lookup returns CDR1 SEHNR and CDR2 FQNEAQ (reference sequence). V lost 5 bases, J lost 4 bases, and 8 bases stayed unmatched. CDR3 DNA: TGTGCCAGCAGCCCCGAGGGACAGAGGTACAATGAGCAGTTCTTC. This codes for CASSPEGQRYNEQFF.

V is TRBV5-6 and J is TRBJ1-3; D ambiguous. Trimming took 0 bases from V and 0 from J, leaving 13 bases between them. The CDR3 runs to 17 residues. Per germline, CDR1 SGHDT and CDR2 YYEEEE. CDR3 amino acids: CASSLAGWVLSGNTIYF. The CDR3 bases are TGTGCCAGCAGCTTGGCGGGATGGGTACTCTCTGGAAACACCATATATTTT.

The rearrangement uses TRBV6-1 and TRBJ2-7; perhaps TRBD2 as D (6 bases). The V end was cut by 1 base, the J end by 8 bases, with 9 bases between. This CDR3 contains 12 residues. The germline V gene has CDR1 MNHNS and CDR2 SASEGT. CDR3 in amino acids: CASSEGREQQYF. The CDR3 DNA reads TGTGCCAGCAGTGAAGGTCGGGAGCAGCAGTACTTC.

The sample holds one count of this clone. The chain employs TRBV7-9 and TRBJ2-3; tentatively, D is TRBD2 (7 bases). V was shortened by 0 bases and J by 4 bases, with 11 bases between the two germline ends. The CDR3 has 15 residues. Per the germline V gene, CDR1 is SEHNR and CDR2 is FQNEAQ (reference sequence). In nucleotides, the CDR3 is TGTGCCAGCAGCTTAGCGGGGGGGCTATCAGATACGCAGTATTTT. It encodes CASSLAGGLSDTQYF.

The CDR3 DNA reads TGTGCCAGCAGCCAAGATCCGTCTAACGGGTGGTACATGGCCACTAATGAAAAACTGTTTTTT. This translates into CASSQDPSNGWYMATNEKLFF. This chain links TRBV4-2 with TRBJ1-4; D gene ambiguous. The CDR3 spans 21 residues. The V end lost 0 bases, the J end lost 2 bases, and 25 bases lay between the germline ends. CDR1 is LGHNA and CDR2 is YNFKEQ in the germline V gene.

The J gene is TRBJ2-3, the V gene TRBV18, with 10 bases that match TRBD2. CDR1 and CDR2 (germline): KGHSH, LQKENI. V shed 6 bases, J shed 14 bases, and the junction held 20 bases outside the gene matches. The CDR3 loop spans 16 amino acids. The CDR3, as DNA: TGTGCCAGCTCCCCGACGGCTAGCGGGGGCCTTCAAGCGGGGTATTTT. This codes for CASSPTASGGLQAGYF.

Worth noting for this clone: At one of its ends the junction is not consistent with the germline gene, which may arise from a read error. The chain recombines TRBV4-3 with TRBJ1-6; D gene unclear. This CDR3 spans 14 amino acids. Per germline, CDR1 LGHNA and CDR2 YSLEER. The CDR3 nucleotides are TGCACCAGCAGCCAAGACGGTTTCAATTCACCCCTCCACTTT. It encodes CTSSQDGFNSPLHF.

V is TRBV7-3 and J is TRBJ2-1; D is possibly TRBD2 (6 bases). V shed 5 bases and J shed 1 base, with 15 bases lying between them. This CDR3 has 16 residues. Germline V gene sequence: CDR1 SGHTA, CDR2 FQGTGA. The CDR3 is CASSPGGGLSYNEQFF. CDR3 bases: TGTGCCAGCAGCCCCGGTGGGGGACTTTCCTACAATGAGCAGTTCTTC.

This chain joins TRBV6-6 and TRBJ2-2; possible D gene TRBD1, 5 bases. CDR1 MNHNY and CDR2 SVGAGI come from the germline V gene (reference sequence). There are 13 residues in the CDR3. The V gene lost 5 bases and the J gene lost 1 base, with 5 bases spanning the gap. CDR3 in DNA: TGTGCCAGCAGTGGACAGAACACCGGGGAGCTGTTTTTT. Translation gives CASSGQNTGELFF.

V gene TRBV5-1 combines with J gene TRBJ1-2; 11 nucleotides match TRBD1. The CDR3 has 16 amino acids. CDR1 is SGHRS and CDR2 is YFSETQ in the germline V gene. V gave up 3 bases and J gave up 8 bases; unmatched junction bases: 12. Here the CDR3 DNA reads TGCGCCAGCAGCTCTGGACAGGGGGCCCTTGGAAAGGGCTACACCTTC. Encoded protein: CASSSGQGALGKGYTF.

V is TRBV5-1 and J is TRBJ2-3, with TRBD2 matching over 10 bases. The germline CDR1 and CDR2 sequences are SGHRS and YFSETQ. With V trimmed by 6 bases and J by 6 bases, 16 bases remained unmatched. The CDR3 covers 17 residues. The CDR3 DNA sequence: TGCGCCAGCAAAAGAGTCACCCGAGCGGGAGGGGGTGATACGCAGTATTTT. Translating it yields CASKRVTRAGGGDTQYF.

This clone was found a few times. J is TRBJ1-6 and V is TRBV15; TRBD1 is a possible D gene (6 bases). The CDR3 is 15 amino acids. Trimming left V 0 bases short and J 9 bases short, with 12 bases between. The V gene's germline CDR1 is LNHNV and CDR2 YYDKDF (reference sequence). The CDR3 sequence: CATSRDKGDGSPLHF. CDR3 bases: TGTGCCACCAGCAGAGATAAGGGGGATGGTTCACCCCTCCACTTT. The variable domain in full, with the rest retrieved from reference TRBV15 and TRBJ1-6, is DAMVIQNPRYQVTQFGKPVTLSCSQTLNHNVMYWYQQKSSQAPKLLFHYYDKDFNNEADTPDNFQSRRPNTSFCFLDIRSPGLGDTAMYLCATSRDKGDGSPLHFGNGTRLTVT.